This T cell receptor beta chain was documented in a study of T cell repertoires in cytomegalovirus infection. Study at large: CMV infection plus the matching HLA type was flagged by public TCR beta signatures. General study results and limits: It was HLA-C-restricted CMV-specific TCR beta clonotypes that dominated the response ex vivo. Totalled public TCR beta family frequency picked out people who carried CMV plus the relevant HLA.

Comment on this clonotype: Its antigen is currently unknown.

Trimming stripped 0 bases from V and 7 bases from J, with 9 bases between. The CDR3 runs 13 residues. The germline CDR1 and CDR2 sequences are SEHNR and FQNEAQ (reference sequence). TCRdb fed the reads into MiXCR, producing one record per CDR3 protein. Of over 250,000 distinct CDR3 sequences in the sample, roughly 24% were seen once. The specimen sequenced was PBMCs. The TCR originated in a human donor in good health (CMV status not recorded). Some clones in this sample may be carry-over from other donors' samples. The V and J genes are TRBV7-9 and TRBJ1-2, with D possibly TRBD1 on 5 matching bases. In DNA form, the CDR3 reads TGTGCCAGCAGCTTAGCGACAGACTCTGGCTACACCTTC. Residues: CASSLATDSGYTF.